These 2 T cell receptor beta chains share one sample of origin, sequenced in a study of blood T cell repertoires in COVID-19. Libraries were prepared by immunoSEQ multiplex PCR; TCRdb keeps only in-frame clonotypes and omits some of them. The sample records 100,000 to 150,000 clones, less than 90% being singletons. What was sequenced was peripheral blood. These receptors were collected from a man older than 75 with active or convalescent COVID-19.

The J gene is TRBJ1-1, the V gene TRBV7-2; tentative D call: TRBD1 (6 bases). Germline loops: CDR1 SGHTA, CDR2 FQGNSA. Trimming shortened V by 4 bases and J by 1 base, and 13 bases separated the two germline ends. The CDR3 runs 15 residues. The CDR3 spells CASSSHRAANTEAFF. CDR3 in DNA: TGTGCCAGCAGCTCGCACAGGGCGGCGAACACTGAAGCTTTCTTT.

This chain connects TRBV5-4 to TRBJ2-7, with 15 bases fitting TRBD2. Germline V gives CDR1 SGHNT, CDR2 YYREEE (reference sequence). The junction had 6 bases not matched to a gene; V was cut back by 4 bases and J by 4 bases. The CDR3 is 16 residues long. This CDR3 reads CASSPWTSGGEYEQYF. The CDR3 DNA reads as TGTGCCAGCAGCCCCTGGACTAGCGGGGGGGAGTACGAGCAGTACTTC.